Listed here are 22 T cell receptor beta chains from one sample, sequenced in a study of OX40 agonist ivuxolimab in advanced cancers. Generated by immunoSEQ multiplex PCR, the TCRdb table keeps only in-frame clones and is missing some. This table has more than 70,000 clones, under 85% appearing once. This material consisted of CD4+ or CD8+ T cells sorted from blood, taken in a trial of the OX40 agonist ivuxolimab. These receptors came from an adult with an advanced solid tumor such as melanoma, head and neck, liver or kidney cancer.

This clone was detected only once. The gene calls are TRBV7-3 and TRBJ2-5, with 10 positions matching TRBD1. Germline lookup yields CDR1 SGHTA and CDR2 FQGTGA. This CDR3 region has 14 residues. V lost 5 bases to trimming and J lost 4 bases; unmatched junction nucleotides: 4. This CDR3 is CASSPGQGGETQYF. The CDR3 coding sequence is TGTGCCAGCAGCCCCGGACAGGGGGGAGAGACCCAGTACTTC.

J is TRBJ1-4 and V is TRBV5-1; D is uncertain. The length of the CDR3 is 15 residues. V was trimmed by 6 bases and J by 0 bases, leaving 12 bases between them. The germline CDR1 and CDR2 sequences are SGHRS and YFSETQ. The CDR3 reads CASTQAASTNEKLFF. CDR3 nucleotides: TGCGCCAGCACCCAGGCGGCTTCAACTAATGAAAAACTGTTTTTT. Full variable domain (missing parts from reference TRBV5-1 and TRBJ1-4): KAGVTQTPRYLIKTRGQQVTLSCSPISGHRSVSWYQQTPGQGLQFLFEYFSETQRNKGNFPGRFSGRQFSNSRSEMNVSTLELGDSALYLCASTQAASTNEKLFFGSGTQLSVL.

V is TRBV7-3 and J is TRBJ1-2, with TRBD1 identical over 8 bases. The germline V gene encodes CDR1 SGHTA and CDR2 FQGTGA. V lost 5 bases and J lost 8; bases outside the gene matches: 7. This CDR3 has 13 amino acids. The CDR3 is CASSTDRASGYTF. Written as DNA, the CDR3 is TGTGCCAGCAGCACGGACAGGGCGTCGGGCTACACCTTC.

This clone has a single count. CDR3 amino acids: CATSKPAISTDTQYF. CDR3 DNA: TGTGCCACCAGCAAACCGGCCATAAGCACAGATACGCAGTATTTT. This rearrangement joins TRBV15 to TRBJ2-3; unclear D gene. Trimming stripped 4 bases from V and 0 bases from J, with 11 bases between. Germline-derived CDR1 and CDR2 are LNHNV and YYDKDF (reference sequence). CDR3 length equals 15 residues.

About this clone itself: As the CDR3 is not closed by the conserved phenylalanine or tryptophan, this likely results from a read error. No DNA is shown, since the ends of the CDR3 on it are uncertain; the CDR3 is the one TCRdb lists. This chain uses TRBV10-1 with TRBJ1-2; the DNA was not used to check the table's D call, TRBD1. Per the germline V gene, CDR1 is WNHNN and CDR2 is SYGVQD (reference sequence). The CDR3 is made up of 14 amino acids, end residues included. CDR3 protein: CASLDFIGTGQKFG.

The rearrangement links TRBV5-1 to TRBJ1-2; tentative D call: TRBD1 (5 bases). Trimming pared 4 bases from V and 3 bases from J, leaving 16 bases between. Germline values: CDR1 SGHRS, CDR2 YFSETQ. The CDR3 covers 15 residues. The chain's CDR3 is CASSPGVRGYYGYTF. The CDR3 DNA reads TGCGCCAGCAGCCCCGGGGTGAGGGGTTACTATGGCTACACCTTC. The full variable domain, in which reference TRBV5-1 and TRBJ1-2 provide the parts outside the CDR3, is KAGVTQTPRYLIKTRGQQVTLSCSPISGHRSVSWYQQTPGQGLQFLFEYFSETQRNKGNFPGRFSGRQFSNSRSEMNVSTLELGDSALYLCASSPGVRGYYGYTFGSGTRLTVV.

This clone was seen a handful of times. The V call is TRBV2, the J call TRBJ2-1; D might be TRBD2 (5 bases). Trimming removed 3 bases at V and 11 bases at J, with 23 bases between. This CDR3 has 16 residues. Germline loops: CDR1 SNHLY, CDR2 FYNNEI. The CDR3 sequence: CASSDLRASYELKQFF. Here the CDR3 DNA reads TGTGCCAGCAGTGATCTTAGGGCTAGCTACGAACTTAAGCAGTTCTTC.

This clone was observed a few times. The chain has TRBV5-1 and TRBJ1-6; 7 positions match TRBD1. Germline V lookup: CDR1 SGHRS, CDR2 YFSETQ. After removal of 0 bases from V and 5 bases from J, the junction contained 2 bases not matched to a gene. The CDR3 runs to 15 residues. The CDR3 DNA sequence: TGCGCCAGCAGCTTGGTGGGACAGAATAATTCACCCCTCCACTTT. Residues: CASSLVGQNNSPLHF.

This clone has a handful of counts. The chain couples TRBV7-6 to TRBJ1-1, with D perhaps TRBD1 (5 bases). The V end lost 1 base, the J end lost 11 bases, and 14 bases lay between the germline ends. The CDR3 has 13 amino acids. Germline V gives CDR1 SGHVS, CDR2 FNYEAQ. CDR3 in DNA: TGTGCCAGCAGCTTAGATTTGACAGATCCGGCTTTCTTT. Its translation: CASSLDLTDPAFF.

The table lists this clone with a few counts. The chain carries TRBV5-1 and TRBJ2-3; the match to TRBD2 covers 10 bases. Germline V gives CDR1 SGHRS, CDR2 YFSETQ. This CDR3 region has 13 residues. After removal of 7 bases from V and 6 bases from J, the junction contained 5 bases not matched to a gene. The CDR3, as DNA: TGCGCCAGCTACCAGCGGGGGGGCGATACGCAGTATTTT. It specifies CASYQRGGDTQYF.

The chain joins TRBV18 to TRBJ1-2, with 9 positions matching TRBD1. CDR3 length equals 14 residues. Trimming removed 3 bases from V and 8 bases from J; junction bases left unmatched: 7. Germline V gene lookup returns CDR1 KGHSH and CDR2 LQKENI. The CDR3 is CASSPRTGASGYTF. CDR3 nucleotides: TGTGCCAGCTCACCGAGGACAGGGGCTTCGGGCTACACCTTC.

V is TRBV6-5 and J is TRBJ1-5; no reliable D call. Looked up from germline, CDR1 is MNHEY and CDR2 is SVGAGI. Trimming removed 5 bases from V and 7 bases from J, with 15 bases in between. The CDR3 runs 14 residues. This chain's CDR3 is CASSQAARRQPQHF. In DNA form, the CDR3 reads TGTGCCAGCAGTCAGGCAGCGCGGCGGCAGCCCCAGCATTTT.

The chain uses TRBV28 and TRBJ2-1; 13 bases agree with TRBD2. The CDR3 length is 15 residues. CDR1 is MDHEN and CDR2 is SYDVKM in the germline V gene. V gave up 7 bases and J gave up 7 bases; unmatched junction bases: 7. CDR3 sequence (DNA): TGTGCCAGCATCAAAGGACTAGCGGGAGTTAATGAGCAGTTCTTC. As protein: CASIKGLAGVNEQFF.

The chain is built from TRBV5-1 and TRBJ2-6; the D is unclear. The CDR3 is made up of 16 amino acids. Germline CDR1 SGHRS, CDR2 YFSETQ. The V gene lost 4 bases and the J gene lost 0 bases, with 11 bases spanning the gap. CDR3 nucleotide sequence: TGCGCCAGCAGCCCCTATATAAACTCTGGGGCCAACGTCCTGACTTTC. Translated, it gives CASSPYINSGANVLTF.

The sample holds a few counts of this clone. The chain recombines TRBV9 with TRBJ2-3; TRBD1 is a possible D gene (6 bases). The V end lost 4 bases, the J end lost 0 bases, and 12 bases lay between the germline ends. This CDR3 region has 15 residues. Germline CDR1 SGDLS, CDR2 YYNGEE. CDR3 DNA sequence: TGTGCCAGCAGCAACAGGGCCGTCAGCACAGATACGCAGTATTTT. Protein: CASSNRAVSTDTQYF.

The chain joins TRBV7-9 to TRBJ1-1; TRBD1 is a possible D gene (6 bases). This CDR3 comprises 12 residues. Germline CDR1 SEHNR, CDR2 FQNEAQ (reference sequence). The V end was cut by 7 bases, the J end by 4 bases, with 10 bases between. CDR3 protein: CASNIRGTEAFF. CDR3 DNA sequence: TGTGCCAGCAACATCAGGGGCACTGAAGCTTTCTTT.

This clone is a singleton in its sample. The genes are TRBV27 and TRBJ1-5, with D unclear. The CDR3 covers 15 residues. The V end was cut by 5 bases, the J end by 4 bases, with 15 bases between. Germline V lookup: CDR1 MNHEY, CDR2 SMNVEV (reference sequence). CDR3 protein: CASSIGQEYNQPQHF. In nucleotides, the CDR3 is TGTGCCAGCAGTATTGGGCAGGAGTATAATCAGCCCCAGCATTTT.

The CDR3 DNA is TGTGCCAGCAGTTCCCATTCCGGGATCGGTGGCTACACCTTC. Amino acids: CASSSHSGIGGYTF. The chain links TRBV27 to TRBJ1-2; no reliable D call. V lost 4 bases, J lost 7 bases, and 16 bases lay in between. From germline, CDR1 is MNHEY and CDR2 SMNVEV (reference sequence). There are 14 residues in the CDR3.

The chain carries TRBV29-1 and TRBJ2-6, with D possibly TRBD1 on 5 matching bases. Trimming removed 5 bases at V and 0 bases at J, with 11 bases between. Looked up from germline, CDR1 is SQVTM and CDR2 is ANQGSEA. This CDR3 has 15 residues. CDR3 residues: CSVTTANSGANVLTF. In nucleotides, the CDR3 is TGCAGCGTTACGACAGCCAACTCTGGGGCCAACGTCCTGACTTTC.

The V gene is TRBV5-5, the J gene TRBJ1-1; tentatively, D is TRBD1 (5 bases). CDR1 and CDR2 (germline): SGHKS, YYEKEE (reference sequence). The CDR3 sequence is 13 residues long. Trimming took 0 bases from V and 5 from J, leaving 8 bases between them. For the CDR3, the DNA is TGTGCCAGCAGCTTGGTGTCAGGGACTGAAGCTTTCTTT. Translated, it gives CASSLVSGTEAFF.

This chain uses TRBV13 with TRBJ2-1; D gene ambiguous. Germline V gives CDR1 PRHDT, CDR2 FYEKMQ (reference sequence). The length of the CDR3 is 14 residues. V lost 2 bases to trimming and J lost 5 bases, with 10 bases between them. CDR3 nucleotides: TGTGCCAGCAGCTTAAGAGGATTTGACAATGAGCAGTTCTTC. It codes for CASSLRGFDNEQFF.

The rearrangement links TRBV5-1 to TRBJ1-6, with D unresolved. The CDR3 runs to 13 residues. V dropped 7 bases and J dropped 7 bases, with 12 bases sitting between them. Germline CDR1 reads SGHRS; CDR2 reads YFSETQ. The CDR3, as DNA: TGCGCCAGCGCACCAGTCGGAAATTCACCCCTCCACTTT. Its protein is CASAPVGNSPLHF.